This T cell receptor beta chain is from a study of blood T cell repertoires in COVID-19. The repertoire was sequenced with immunoSEQ multiplex PCR; TCRdb's copy has only in-frame clones and lacks some. The sample shows about 250,000 clones, around 83% of them seen only once. From germline, CDR1 is LNHNV and CDR2 YYDKDF (reference sequence). J gave up 2 bases and V 8 bases, and 4 bases lay outside the gene matches. The CDR3 spans 13 residues. The clonotype originates from a man aged 40-50 years who had been exposed to COVID-19. The rearrangement links TRBV15 to TRBJ2-5; 8 positions agree with TRBD2. Specimen: PBMCs or T cells enriched from blood (not recorded which). This chain's CDR3 is CATAGGKQETQYF. CDR3 nucleotide sequence: TGTGCCACCGCGGGGGGCAAGCAAGAGACCCAGTACTTC.